The 6 T cell receptor beta chains presented below share a single source sample, sequenced in a study of blood T cell repertoires in COVID-19. TCRdb keeps only in-frame clones here, not all; method: immunoSEQ multiplex PCR. The table lists fewer than 650,000 clones, roughly 91% of them singletons. The sequenced sample consisted of peripheral blood. The origin of the receptors is a woman between 45 and 65 years old with COVID-19, enrolled during active disease.

The V gene is TRBV4-1, the J gene TRBJ2-7, with 9 nucleotides matching TRBD2. The CDR3 is 15 residues long. J gave up 2 bases and V 4 bases, and 6 bases lay outside the gene matches. CDR1 and CDR2 from the germline V gene are MGHRA and YSYEKL. CDR3 region: CASSLTLAGTYEQYF. The CDR3 DNA reads as TGCGCCAGCAGCCTTACGCTAGCGGGGACCTACGAGCAGTACTTC.

The chain couples TRBV5-1 to TRBJ1-1; the D gene is possibly TRBD1 (5 bases). Germline lookup yields CDR1 SGHRS and CDR2 YFSETQ. V lost 5 bases and J lost 0, with 17 bases in between. The CDR3 extends over 16 amino acids. The DNA of the CDR3 is TGCGCCAGCAGGGAAGGGGAGGGACTTGTGAACACTGAAGCTTTCTTT. It yields the protein CASREGEGLVNTEAFF.

The gene calls are TRBV12-3 or TRBV12-4 and TRBJ2-5, with D possibly being TRBD2 (6 bases). Trimming left V 8 bases short and J 7 bases short, with 17 bases between. The CDR3 runs to 13 residues. The CDR3 sequence: CASELGGSGTQYF. The DNA for the CDR3 is TGTGCCAGCGAGCTTGGAGGGAGTGGGACCCAGTACTTC.

V is TRBV19 and J is TRBJ2-3; D call uncertain. The CDR3 contains 14 residues. V was clipped by 3 bases and J by 4 bases, with 11 bases between them. Looked up from germline, CDR1 is LNHDA and CDR2 is SQIVND (reference sequence). CDR3 in DNA: TGTGCCAGTAGTATGAGGTCCCAGTCAGATACGCAGTATTTT. Translated: CASSMRSQSDTQYF.

This chain uses TRBV5-4 with TRBJ2-3, with 7 bases matching TRBD1. This CDR3 is built from 18 residues. The germline V gene encodes CDR1 SGHNT and CDR2 YYREEE (reference sequence). Germline trimming cut 2 bases from V and 0 bases from J; bases unmatched to any gene: 12. The CDR3 DNA follows: TGTGCCAGCAGCTTTTCGGGCACGACAGGGCCTAGCACAGATACGCAGTATTTT. The encoded protein is CASSFSGTTGPSTDTQYF.

The gene calls are TRBV18 and TRBJ2-3; D not resolved. The germline gives CDR1 KGHSH, CDR2 LQKENI. The CDR3 loop spans 15 amino acids. V was clipped by 4 bases and J by 2 bases, with 13 bases between them. CDR3 bases: TGTGCCAGCTCACTAGCCCTAAGCGTCACAGATACGCAGTATTTT. Translation gives CASSLALSVTDTQYF.